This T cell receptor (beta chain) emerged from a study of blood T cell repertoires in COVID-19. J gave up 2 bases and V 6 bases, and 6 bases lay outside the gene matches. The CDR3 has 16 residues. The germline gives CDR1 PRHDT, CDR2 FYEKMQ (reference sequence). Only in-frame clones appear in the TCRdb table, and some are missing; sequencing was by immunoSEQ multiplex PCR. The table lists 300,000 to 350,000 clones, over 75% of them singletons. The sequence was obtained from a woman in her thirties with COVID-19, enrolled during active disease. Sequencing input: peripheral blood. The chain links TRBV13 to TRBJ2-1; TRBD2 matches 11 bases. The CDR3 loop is CASSLSGRGPYNEQFF. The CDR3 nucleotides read TGTGCCAGCAGTCTTAGCGGGAGGGGCCCCTACAATGAGCAGTTCTTC. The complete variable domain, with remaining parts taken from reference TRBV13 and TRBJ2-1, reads AAGVIQSPRHLIKEKRETATLKCYPIPRHDTVYWYQQGPGQDPQFLISFYEKMQSDKGSIPDRFSAQQFSDYHSELNMSSLELGDSALYFCASSLSGRGPYNEQFFGPGTRLTVL.